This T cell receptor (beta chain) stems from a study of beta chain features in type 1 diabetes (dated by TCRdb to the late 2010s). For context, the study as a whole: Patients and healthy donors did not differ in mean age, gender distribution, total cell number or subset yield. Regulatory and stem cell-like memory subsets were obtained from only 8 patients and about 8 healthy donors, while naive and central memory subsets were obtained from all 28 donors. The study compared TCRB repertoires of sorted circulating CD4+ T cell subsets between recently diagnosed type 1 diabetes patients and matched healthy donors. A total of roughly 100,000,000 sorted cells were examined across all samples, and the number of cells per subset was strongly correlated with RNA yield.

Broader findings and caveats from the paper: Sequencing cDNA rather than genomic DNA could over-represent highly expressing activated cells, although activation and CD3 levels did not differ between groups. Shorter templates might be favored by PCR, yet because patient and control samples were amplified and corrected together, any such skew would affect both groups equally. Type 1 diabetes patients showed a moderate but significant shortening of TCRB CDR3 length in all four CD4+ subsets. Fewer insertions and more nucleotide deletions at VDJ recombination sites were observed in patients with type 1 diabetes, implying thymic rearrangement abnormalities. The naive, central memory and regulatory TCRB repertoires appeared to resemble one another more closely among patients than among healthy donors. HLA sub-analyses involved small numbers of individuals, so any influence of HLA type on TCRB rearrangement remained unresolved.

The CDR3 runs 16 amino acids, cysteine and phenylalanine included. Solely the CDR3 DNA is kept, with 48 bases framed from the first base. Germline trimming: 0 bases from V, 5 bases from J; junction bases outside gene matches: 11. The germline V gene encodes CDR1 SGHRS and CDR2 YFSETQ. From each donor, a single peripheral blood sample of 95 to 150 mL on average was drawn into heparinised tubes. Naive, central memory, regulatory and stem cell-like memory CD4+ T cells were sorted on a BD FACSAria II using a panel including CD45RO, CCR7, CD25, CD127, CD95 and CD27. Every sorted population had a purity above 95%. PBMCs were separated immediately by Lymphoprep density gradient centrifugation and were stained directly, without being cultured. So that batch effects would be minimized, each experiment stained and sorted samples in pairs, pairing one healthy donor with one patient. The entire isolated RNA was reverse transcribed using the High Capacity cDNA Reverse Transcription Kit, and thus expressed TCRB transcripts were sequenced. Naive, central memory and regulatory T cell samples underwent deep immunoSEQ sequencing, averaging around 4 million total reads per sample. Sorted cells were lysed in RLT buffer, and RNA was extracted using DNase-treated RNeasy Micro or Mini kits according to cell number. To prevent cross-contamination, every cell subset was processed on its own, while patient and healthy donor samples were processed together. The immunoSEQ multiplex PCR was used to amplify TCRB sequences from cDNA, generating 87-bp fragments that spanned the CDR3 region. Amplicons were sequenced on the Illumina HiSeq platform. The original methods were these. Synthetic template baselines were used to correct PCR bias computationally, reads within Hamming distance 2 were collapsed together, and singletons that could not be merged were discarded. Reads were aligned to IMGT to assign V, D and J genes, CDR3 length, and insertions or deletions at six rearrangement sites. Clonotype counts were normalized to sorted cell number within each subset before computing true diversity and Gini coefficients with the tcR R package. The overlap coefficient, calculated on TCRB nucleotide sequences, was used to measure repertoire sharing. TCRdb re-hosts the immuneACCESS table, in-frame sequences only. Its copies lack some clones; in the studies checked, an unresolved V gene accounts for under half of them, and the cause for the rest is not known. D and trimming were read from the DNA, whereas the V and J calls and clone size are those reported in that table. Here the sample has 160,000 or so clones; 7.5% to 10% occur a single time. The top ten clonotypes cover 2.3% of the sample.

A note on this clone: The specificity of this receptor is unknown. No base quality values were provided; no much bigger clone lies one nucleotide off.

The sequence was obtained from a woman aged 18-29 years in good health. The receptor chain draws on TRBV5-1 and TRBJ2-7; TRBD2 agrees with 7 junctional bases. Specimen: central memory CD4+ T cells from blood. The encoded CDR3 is CASSLVIAGSPHEQYF. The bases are TGCGCCAGCAGCTTGGTAATAGCGGGTAGTCCCCACGAGCAGTACTTC.